The 30 T cell receptor beta chains below were found in one sample sequenced in a study of blood T cell repertoires in COVID-19. Sequencing was performed with immunoSEQ multiplex PCR; in TCRdb, only in-frame clones are kept and a portion is missing. In the table there are around 100,000 clones, 80% to 85% of which are singletons. The source material was peripheral blood. The receptors shown here come from a woman in her seventies with acute or convalescent COVID-19.

As DNA, the CDR3 is TGTGCCAGCTCAAGGACTAGCGGGGGGGGCACAGATACGCAGTATTTT. This sequence encodes CASSRTSGGGTDTQYF. The gene calls are TRBV18 and TRBJ2-3, with 15 nucleotides matching TRBD2. J gave up 1 base and V 5 bases, and 1 base lay outside the gene matches. The CDR3 is 16 residues long. The germline V gene encodes CDR1 KGHSH and CDR2 LQKENI.

The rearrangement joins TRBV6-5 to TRBJ1-1; D unclear. The germline gives CDR1 MNHEY, CDR2 SVGAGI. This CDR3 has 11 residues. V was pared by 6 bases and J by 11 bases, with 13 bases between. The chain's CDR3 is CASRDLGNAFF. Here the CDR3 DNA reads TGTGCCAGCAGGGACCTCGGGAATGCTTTCTTT.

This chain joins TRBV12-3 or TRBV12-4 and TRBJ1-1, with a weak D call TRBD1 (6 bases). V dropped 3 bases and J dropped 6 bases, with 11 bases sitting between them. This CDR3 spans 13 amino acids. CDR3 DNA: TGTGCCAGCAGTTTCGCGGGGGCCGCTGAAGCTTTCTTT. Its translation: CASSFAGAAEAFF.

The chain employs TRBV5-1 and TRBJ2-3, with D perhaps matching TRBD2 (5 bases). Trimming pared 4 bases from V and 0 bases from J, leaving 12 bases between. Germline CDR1 and CDR2: SGHRS and YFSETQ. The CDR3 extends over 15 amino acids. The CDR3 region is CASSVSVTSTDTQYF. In DNA form, the CDR3 reads TGCGCCAGCAGCGTTAGCGTAACTAGCACAGATACGCAGTATTTT.

This sequence joins TRBV6-5 and TRBJ2-5; TRBD2 agrees at 14 bases. V was clipped by 5 bases and J by 5 bases; unmatched bases: 4. The CDR3 sequence is 15 residues long. Germline CDR1 is MNHEY and CDR2 is SVGAGI. The CDR3 region has the DNA TGTGCCAGCAGTATGGGACTAGCGGGAGCGGAGACCCAGTACTTC. It codes for CASSMGLAGAETQYF.

This clone occurred once. Here the CDR3 reads CASSFQRGDGYTF. CDR3 DNA: TGTGCCAGCAGCTTTCAAAGGGGCGATGGCTACACCTTC. The chain couples TRBV5-4 to TRBJ1-2; a weak D match, TRBD1 (5 bases). V was clipped by 2 bases and J by 6 bases, with 11 bases between them. Germline V lookup: CDR1 SGHNT, CDR2 YYREEE (reference sequence). The CDR3 spans 13 residues.

The chain uses TRBV5-1 and TRBJ1-4; D uncertain. This CDR3 has 14 amino acids. Trimming took off 4 bases at V and 4 bases at J, with 11 bases between the two ends. Germline lookup yields CDR1 SGHRS and CDR2 YFSETQ. CDR3 sequence reads: CASSVDSFNEKLFF. CDR3 coding DNA: TGCGCCAGCAGCGTAGACTCATTTAATGAAAAACTGTTTTTT.

The chain couples TRBV19 to TRBJ2-5, with D possibly matching TRBD2 (5 bases). The V gene lost 3 bases and the J gene lost 1 base, with 12 bases spanning the gap. The CDR3 has 15 amino acids. The germline gives CDR1 LNHDA, CDR2 SQIVND (reference sequence). CDR3: CASSIRRASQETQYF. DNA of the CDR3: TGTGCCAGTAGTATTAGGCGGGCCTCCCAAGAGACCCAGTACTTC.

The chain combines TRBV11-2 with TRBJ2-3; possible D gene TRBD2, 6 bases. Germline lookup yields CDR1 SGHAT and CDR2 FQNNGV. This CDR3 contains 13 residues. The V gene lost 5 bases and the J gene lost 3 bases, with 9 bases spanning the gap. CDR3 nucleotides: TGTGCCAGCAGCCCGGGGGAGACAGATACGCAGTATTTT. Translated, it gives CASSPGETDTQYF.

This chain joins TRBV9 and TRBJ2-5, with 9 bases fitting TRBD2. The CDR3 has 17 amino acids. Germline assignment: CDR1 SGDLS and CDR2 YYNGEE. The trim removed 0 bases at V and 7 bases at J, leaving 13 bases unmatched. The chain's CDR3 is CASSVGEKAGGRRTQYF. The CDR3 DNA follows: TGTGCCAGCAGCGTAGGGGAAAAAGCGGGAGGCCGGCGGACCCAGTACTTC. Looking up the rest from reference TRBV9 and TRBJ2-5 gives the full variable domain: DSGVTQTPKHLITATGQRVTLRCSPRSGDLSVYWYQQSLDQGLQFLIQYYNGEERAKGNILERFSAQQFPDLHSELNLSSLELGDSALYFCASSVGEKAGGRRTQYFGPGTRLLVL.

This chain connects TRBV19 to TRBJ2-2; 9 bases map to TRBD1. This CDR3 is 16 amino acids long. Trimming at V came to 6 bases and at J to 2 bases, leaving 7 bases not matched to a gene. Germline CDR1 LNHDA, CDR2 SQIVND (reference sequence). CDR3 sequence: CASRRRQGDNTGELFF. The CDR3 DNA sequence: TGTGCCAGTAGGCGCCGACAGGGGGACAACACCGGGGAGCTGTTTTTT. Full variable domain (rest looked up from reference TRBV19 and TRBJ2-2): DGGITQSPKYLFRKEGQNVTLSCEQNLNHDAMYWYRQDPGQGLRLIYYSQIVNDFQKGDIAEGYSVSREKKESFPLTVTSAQKNPTAFYLCASRRRQGDNTGELFFGEGSRLTVL.

The chain combines TRBV10-3 with TRBJ1-3; D not resolved. CDR1 is ENHRY, CDR2 SYGVKD, per germline. V lost 4 bases and J 1 base, leaving 8 bases between the germline ends. This CDR3 has 14 amino acids. The CDR3 bases are TGTGCCATCAGTGCGGCGGGGTCTGGAAACACCATATATTTT. This encodes CAISAAGSGNTIYF.

The chain couples TRBV5-1 to TRBJ2-5; TRBD1 aligns across 7 bases. Germline trimming cut 4 bases from V and 1 base from J; bases unmatched to any gene: 4. The germline V gene has CDR1 SGHRS and CDR2 YFSETQ. This CDR3 has 14 residues. CDR3 protein: CASSPQGPQETQYF. The DNA for the CDR3 is TGCGCCAGCAGCCCACAGGGGCCCCAAGAGACCCAGTACTTC.

V usage is TRBV7-6 and J usage is TRBJ2-7; D may be TRBD1 (5 bases). Germline CDR1 SGHVS, CDR2 FNYEAQ. The V gene lost 0 bases and the J gene lost 3 bases, with 15 bases spanning the gap. The CDR3 sequence is 16 residues long. CDR3 protein: CASSLAPSQASYEQYF. CDR3 bases: TGTGCCAGCAGCTTAGCGCCGTCACAGGCAAGCTACGAGCAGTACTTC.

V is TRBV4-2 and J is TRBJ1-3; D unclear. V shed 0 bases and J shed 2 bases, with 8 bases lying between them. The germline gives CDR1 LGHNA, CDR2 YNFKEQ. This CDR3 is 15 amino acids long. The CDR3 DNA reads as TGTGCCAGCAGCCAAGACGACGGGGCTGGAAACACCATATATTTT. Protein sequence: CASSQDDGAGNTIYF.

This clone occurred once. This chain joins TRBV3-1 (or the pseudogene TRBV3-2) and TRBJ2-7, with 8 nucleotides matching TRBD1. CDR3 length equals 15 residues. Germline trimming cut 5 bases from V and 2 bases from J; bases unmatched to any gene: 8. Germline V gene data show CDR1 as LGHDT and CDR2 as YNNKEL (reference sequence). The CDR3 region is CASSATSTGAYEQYF. In DNA form, the CDR3 reads TGTGCCAGCAGCGCCACGTCGACAGGGGCCTACGAGCAGTACTTC.

This chain links TRBV19 with TRBJ1-5, with 9 nucleotides matching TRBD1. From germline, CDR1 is LNHDA and CDR2 SQIVND (reference sequence). V lost 7 bases, J lost 2 bases, and 6 bases stayed unmatched. The CDR3 loop spans 15 amino acids. CDR3 protein: CASTSQGAGNQPQHF. In DNA, the CDR3 is TGTGCCAGTACCTCACAGGGGGCAGGCAATCAGCCCCAGCATTTT.

This chain links TRBV2 with TRBJ2-1, with D unclear. V lost 2 bases and J 5 bases, leaving 16 bases between the germline ends. The CDR3 contains 16 residues. CDR1 and CDR2 from the germline V gene are SNHLY and FYNNEI. The CDR3 sequence: CASSESKDPGHNEQFF. The CDR3 DNA follows: TGTGCCAGCAGTGAAAGCAAAGACCCAGGCCACAATGAGCAGTTCTTC.

V and J are TRBV5-1 and TRBJ1-6; no definite D call. The CDR3 runs 14 residues. Germline V CDR1 and CDR2: SGHRS, YFSETQ. With 4 bases removed from V and 5 bases from J, the gap between germline ends came to 10 bases. The CDR3 bases are TGCGCCAGCAGCCTACAAACTAATAATTCACCCCTCCACTTT. Translating it yields CASSLQTNNSPLHF.

V and J are TRBV2 and TRBJ1-5; D may be TRBD1 (5 bases). The germline V and J ends were trimmed by 6 bases and 2 bases, with 8 bases remaining between them. This CDR3 spans 13 amino acids. The germline V gene has CDR1 SNHLY and CDR2 FYNNEI. The CDR3 DNA is TGTGCCAGCAGCCAACAGGGCAATCAGCCCCAGCATTTT. Encoded protein: CASSQQGNQPQHF.

This chain links TRBV5-1 with TRBJ2-1; TRBD1 is a possible D gene (6 bases). The CDR3 length is 16 residues. V gave up 2 bases and J gave up 2 bases, with 14 bases separating them. Germline CDR1 SGHRS, CDR2 YFSETQ. CDR3 in amino acids: CASSFLQGSAYNEQFF. The CDR3 bases are TGCGCCAGCAGCTTTTTACAGGGATCAGCCTACAATGAGCAGTTCTTC.

This chain joins TRBV19 and TRBJ2-2; 7 bases map to TRBD1. CDR1 is LNHDA, CDR2 SQIVND, per germline (reference sequence). Losses at the gene ends were 0 bases for V and 4 bases for J; bases not matched to a gene: 2. The CDR3 is 15 amino acids. The CDR3 DNA follows: TGTGCCAGTAGTATAGAACAGGGGAGCACCGGGGAGCTGTTTTTT. Amino acids: CASSIEQGSTGELFF.

This chain uses TRBV30 with TRBJ2-1, with a tentative D call TRBD2 (6 bases). The CDR3 is made up of 15 amino acids. Per germline, CDR1 GTSNPN and CDR2 SVGIG (reference sequence). With 5 bases removed from V and 0 bases from J, the gap between germline ends came to 14 bases. The CDR3 loop is CAWGGLASSYNEQFF. The CDR3, as DNA: TGTGCCTGGGGGGGACTGGCGAGCTCCTACAATGAGCAGTTCTTC.

This rearrangement joins TRBV7-9 to TRBJ2-2; maybe TRBD1 (6 bases). Germline V gene data show CDR1 as SEHNR and CDR2 as FQNEAQ (reference sequence). Trimming removed 2 bases from V and 6 bases from J, with 19 bases in between. This CDR3 comprises 17 residues. As DNA, the CDR3 is TGTGCCAGCAGCTTAAGCCCCCAACAGGGTGTCGCCGGGGAGCTGTTTTTT. Translated, it gives CASSLSPQQGVAGELFF.

The chain carries TRBV9 and TRBJ2-1; TRBD2 aligns across 7 bases. The V gene's germline CDR1 is SGDLS and CDR2 YYNGEE. J gave up 5 bases and V 0 bases, and 11 bases lay outside the gene matches. CDR3 length: 17 amino acids. The CDR3 coding sequence is TGTGCCAGCAGCGTAGGGGTAACGGGGGGAACGAACAATGAGCAGTTCTTC. Encoded protein: CASSVGVTGGTNNEQFF.

The chain's CDR3 is CAIRPLAGEADTQYF. DNA of the CDR3: TGTGCCATCAGACCCCTAGCGGGAGAGGCAGATACGCAGTATTTT. The rearrangement joins TRBV10-3 to TRBJ2-3; 10 nucleotides align to TRBD2. Germline values: CDR1 ENHRY, CDR2 SYGVKD. V lost 6 bases and J lost 4; bases outside the gene matches: 7. The CDR3 is made up of 15 amino acids.

The V call is TRBV7-3, the J call TRBJ1-4; no firm D call. This CDR3 region has 11 residues. V lost 2 bases to trimming and J lost 16 bases, with 11 bases between them. Germline-derived CDR1 and CDR2 are SGHTA and FQGTGA. CDR3 sequence (DNA): TGTGCCAGCAGCTTAGGGGAGTGGCGGTTTTTT. Its translation is CASSLGEWRFF.

The V call is TRBV5-4, the J call TRBJ1-5; D is possibly TRBD1 (5 bases). The germline V gene encodes CDR1 SGHNT and CDR2 YYREEE (reference sequence). The ends were cut back, 0 bases at V and 4 bases at J, with 11 bases in the middle. The CDR3 extends over 15 amino acids. The CDR3: CASSLAGGENQPQHF. For the CDR3, the DNA is TGTGCCAGCAGCTTGGCTGGGGGGGAGAATCAGCCCCAGCATTTT.

The CDR3 nucleotides are TGTGCCAGCAGCTTGGGAACAGGGGCTTCGCATAGCAATCAGCCCCAGCATTTT. Amino acids: CASSLGTGASHSNQPQHF. The chain joins TRBV5-6 to TRBJ1-5, with 7 bases identical to TRBD1. The ends lost 0 bases at V and 0 bases at J; junction bases unmatched: 9. Germline CDR1 SGHDT, CDR2 YYEEEE. The CDR3 has 18 residues.

The table lists this clone with a few counts. The chain's CDR3 is CASTGGQDGGELFF. The CDR3 DNA reads TGTGCCAGCACCGGGGGGCAGGATGGCGGGGAGCTGTTTTTT. This sequence joins TRBV11-3 and TRBJ2-2, with D possibly being TRBD2 (7 bases). This CDR3 is 14 amino acids long. CDR1 and CDR2 from the germline V gene are SGHNT and YENEEA. Trimming removed 7 bases at V and 7 bases at J, with 16 bases between.